Below, one T cell receptor (beta chain) is given with its context. The table lists this clone with a count of one. Which antigen it targets is not known. Base qualities are not at hand, and no much larger clone is one base apart. This sample was included in a study of blood T cell repertoires in COVID-19 (TCRdb year 2020). Broadly, across the study: Collaborator samples came from the United States, Italy and Spain and covered acute and convalescent phases of COVID-19. The material from the prospective study consisted of cDNA or gDNA derived from T cells, B-cell-depleted T cells, or PBMCs. Deeply sampled blood TCRbeta repertoires from subjects exposed to, actively infected with, or recovered from COVID-19 were included in the dataset. The repertoires were released in a freely available public database intended as a resource for research on the immune response to SARS-CoV-2. Samples came from the ongoing ImmuneRACE study (first 160 participants) plus 1,254 subjects from 6 global collaborators. The sample metadata nearly always contained a de-identified subject ID, COVID-19 status, age in years and sex. Where available, HLA class I and class II types were taken from metadata supplied by the sample provider and were not determined by assay-based typing.

Each collaborating institution followed its own protocols to collect whole blood in K2EDTA tubes. For TCRbeta analysis, collaborators shipped samples in one of three forms: frozen whole blood, isolated PBMCs, or DNA extracted from either of those sample types. General findings and caveats noted by the study authors: The quantity of clinical and demographic metadata differed by source and by participant and was supplied without curation.

TCRbeta CDR3 regions were amplified from genomic DNA by means of the immunoSEQ Assay, a bias-controlled multiplex PCR. In the authors' own workflow: The number of nucleated cells in each sample was estimated from the amplification of reference gene primers within the assay. To quantify the absolute abundance of each unique TCRbeta CDR3 rearrangement, sequence reads were collapsed and filtered. Productive Simpson clonality was computed per sample as the square root of Simpson's diversity index over productive rearrangements. What TCRdb holds here is the immuneACCESS table cut down to in-frame rearrangements. Part of the clones is not present; checked against another copy, under half of the missing clones reflect an unresolved V gene, and the others are unexplained. That table gives V, J and clone size, and the DNA gave D and trimming. The sample has about 160,000 clones on record, 70% to 90% of them singletons. 1.1% of the sample is in the top ten clones.

CDR1 MRHNA and CDR2 SNTAGT are derived from the germline V gene. From cysteine to phenylalanine, the CDR3 is 15 amino acids long. Only the CDR3 portion is preserved as DNA: 45 bases, with reading frame beginning at the first base. V is trimmed back by 4 bases and J by 0 bases, and the junction contains 0 bases that no gene match accounts for. The sample comprised peripheral blood. The rearrangement joined TRBV6-4 to TRBJ2-1, and 10 bases in between align with TRBD2. The clonotype was recovered from a man aged 35 to 55 with acute or convalescent COVID-19. The CDR3 reads CASSVAGGSYNEQFF. The bases are TGTGCCAGCAGTGTAGCGGGGGGCTCCTACAATGAGCAGTTCTTC.